Following are 30 T cell receptor beta chains from one sample sequenced in a study of low-dose radiotherapy and immunotherapy resistance in tumors. TRAV- and TRBV-specific primers were used for first-strand cDNA, which covered alpha and beta chains. PCR amplification of the TCRs was performed with Phusion for 20 PCR cycles, and it relied on a constant-region primer together with a V-primer adapter. From the reads, TCRdb called clonotypes with MiXCR, one entry per CDR3 protein. Of tens of thousands of distinct CDR3 sequences in the sample, less than 25% were seen once. Time point meaning: after trial treatment. Treatment specified: LDRT plus nivolumab, ipilimumab, low-dose cyclophosphamide and aspirin (RACIN trial). Sample: PBMCs, taken after low-dose radiotherapy plus immunotherapy. These receptors all come from a female donor with ovarian cancer.

This clonotype occurred many times. CDR3 coding DNA: TGCAGTGCTAGACCCAGCGGAAGCACAGATACGCAGTATTTT. Its protein is CSARPSGSTDTQYF. The gene calls are TRBV20-1 and TRBJ2-3; D is possibly TRBD2 (5 bases). The germline V gene encodes CDR1 DFQATT and CDR2 SNEGSKA (reference sequence). With 2 bases removed from V and 0 bases from J, the gap between germline ends came to 9 bases. This CDR3 is built from 14 residues.

This clonotype has a count of ten or more. Here the CDR3 reads CASSLVGAGGETQYF. In nucleotides, the CDR3 is TGTGCCAGCAGTTTAGTTGGAGCGGGGGGAGAGACCCAGTACTTC. J is TRBJ2-5 and V is TRBV28; 9 bases map to TRBD2. There are 15 residues in the CDR3. Germline V gene data show CDR1 as MDHEN and CDR2 as SYDVKM. Trimming removed 2 bases from V and 4 bases from J; junction bases left unmatched: 5.

The V call is TRBV6-1, the J call TRBJ2-5; a possible D gene is TRBD2 (5 bases). The V gene's germline CDR1 is MNHNS and CDR2 SASEGT. V lost 1 base to trimming and J lost 1 base, with 10 bases between them. This CDR3 is built from 15 residues. This CDR3 is CASSEVGGPQETQYF. The CDR3 DNA reads as TGTGCCAGCAGTGAAGTTGGCGGGCCCCAAGAGACCCAGTACTTC.

This clonotype was found many times. The V call is TRBV20-1, the J call TRBJ1-2, with 8 bases lining up with TRBD1. V gave up 1 base and J gave up 4 bases; unmatched junction bases: 5. The CDR3 totals 14 residues. Germline V gene sequence: CDR1 DFQATT, CDR2 SNEGSKA (reference sequence). CDR3 coding DNA: TGCAGTGCTAGAGCGGGAACAGGGGGCTATGGCTACACCTTC. Protein sequence: CSARAGTGGYGYTF.

This clonotype was seen repeatedly, ten times or more. The chain recombines TRBV19 with TRBJ2-7; 7 bases match TRBD1. CDR3 length: 15 amino acids. Germline V gene lookup returns CDR1 LNHDA and CDR2 SQIVND (reference sequence). V gave up 5 bases and J gave up 0 bases; unmatched junction bases: 7. CDR3 sequence (DNA): TGTGCCAGTAGTGCACTAGACAGGGCCTCCTACGAGCAGTACTTC. Translation gives CASSALDRASYEQYF.

This chain links TRBV18 with TRBJ2-7; TRBD1 aligns across 9 bases. From germline, CDR1 is KGHSH and CDR2 LQKENI. The CDR3 consists of 15 residues. J gave up 1 base and V 6 bases, and 7 bases lay outside the gene matches. For the CDR3, the DNA is TGTGCCAGCTCGTCCACCGGGACAGGGTCCTACGAGCAGTACTTC. Translated: CASSSTGTGSYEQYF.

There are a few counts of this clonotype. The V call is TRBV20-1, the J call TRBJ2-7, with a weak D call TRBD1 (5 bases). CDR1 is DFQATT and CDR2 is SNEGSKA in the germline V gene (reference sequence). Trimming stripped 5 bases from V and 3 bases from J, with 14 bases between. This CDR3 is 13 amino acids long. The CDR3 region has the DNA TGCAGTGCTCAGAAAACGACAGTCTACGAGCAGTACTTC. Its protein product is CSAQKTTVYEQYF.

This clonotype was counted at least ten times. This chain uses TRBV30 with TRBJ1-5; unclear D gene. The CDR3 length is 14 residues. The germline gives CDR1 GTSNPN, CDR2 SVGIG (reference sequence). V was shortened by 4 bases and J by 4 bases, with 14 bases between the two germline ends. The CDR3 nucleotides are TGTGCCTGGAAGCCGGGCGCTGGGAATCAGCCCCAGCATTTT. Its protein product is CAWKPGAGNQPQHF.

This clonotype was counted between two and nine times. The chain is built from TRBV25-1 and TRBJ2-7; D assignment may be TRBD1 or TRBD2 (5 bases each). CDR1 is MGHDK and CDR2 is SYGVNS in the germline V gene. Trimming took off 4 bases at V and 6 bases at J, with 16 bases between the two ends. There are 14 residues in the CDR3. This CDR3 is CASSVPGRGGEQYF. For the CDR3, the DNA is TGTGCCAGCAGTGTGCCGGGACGAGGTGGCGAGCAGTACTTC.

This clonotype was seen many times. The genes are TRBV29-1 and TRBJ2-2, with TRBD2 identical over 14 bases. The germline gives CDR1 SQVTM, CDR2 ANQGSEA. V trimming: 8 bases; J trimming: 4 bases; junction bases outside the gene matches: 9. The CDR3 has 16 amino acids. The chain's CDR3 is CSTGTSGGGVTGELFF. The CDR3 DNA follows: TGCAGCACCGGGACTAGCGGGGGAGGGGTCACCGGGGAGCTGTTTTTT.

This clonotype was picked up many times. V and J are TRBV28 and TRBJ1-6; D call uncertain. This CDR3 has 14 residues. CDR1 and CDR2 (germline): MDHEN, SYDVKM. Between the trimmed V and J ends, which lost 10 bases and 0 bases, there was a span of 10 bases. The CDR3 DNA reads as TGTGCCATTGGCGGCGGCTCCTATAATTCACCCCTCCACTTT. As protein: CAIGGGSYNSPLHF.

This clonotype was detected ten times or more. The V gene is TRBV29-1, the J gene TRBJ2-5; 8 positions match TRBD1. Germline V CDR1 and CDR2: SQVTM, ANQGSEA. J was trimmed by 6 bases and V by 4 bases; bases with no gene match: 13. The CDR3 length is 15 residues. The CDR3 DNA reads as TGCAGCGTTGCGGAGGACAGGGAATGGGTACAGACCCAGTACTTC. This sequence encodes CSVAEDREWVQTQYF.

This sequence joins TRBV9 and TRBJ2-1; unclear D gene. Between the trimmed V and J ends, which lost 3 bases and 6 bases, there was a span of 13 bases. This CDR3 is 14 amino acids long. Per the germline V gene, CDR1 is SGDLS and CDR2 is YYNGEE. The CDR3 nucleotides are TGTGCCAGCAGCGGTCTATTATCTAGCAATGAGCAGTTCTTC. This codes for CASSGLLSSNEQFF.

In this sample, this clonotype turned up many times. V usage is TRBV5-5 and J usage is TRBJ2-7; TRBD1 matches 8 bases. The germline gives CDR1 SGHKS, CDR2 YYEKEE (reference sequence). The CDR3 spans 15 residues. Germline trimming cut 0 bases from V and 2 bases from J; bases unmatched to any gene: 4. Here the CDR3 reads CASSLATGVTYEQYF. CDR3 coding DNA: TGTGCCAGCAGCTTGGCGACAGGGGTAACCTACGAGCAGTACTTC. Full variable domain (rest looked up from reference TRBV5-5 and TRBJ2-7): DAGVTQSPTHLIKTRGQQVTLRCSPISGHKSVSWYQQVLGQGPQFIFQYYEKEERGRGNFPDRFSARQFPNYSSELNVNALLLGDSALYLCASSLATGVTYEQYFGPGTRLTVT.

This clonotype was detected ten times or more. V and J are TRBV7-9 and TRBJ2-3, with D unclear. CDR3 length: 14 residues. CDR1 and CDR2 (germline): SEHNR, FQNEAQ (reference sequence). The V and J ends lost 2 bases and 2 bases respectively, with 8 bases between them. The CDR3 protein is CASSLSHITDTQYF. Here the CDR3 DNA reads TGTGCCAGCAGCTTATCGCACATCACAGATACGCAGTATTTT. The full variable domain, completed using reference TRBV7-9 and TRBJ2-3, is DTGVSQNPRHKITKRGQNVTFRCDPISEHNRLYWYRQTLGQGPEFLTYFQNEAQLEKSRLLSDRFSAERPKGSFSTLEIQRTEQGDSAMYLCASSLSHITDTQYFGPGTRLTVL.

This clonotype was detected many times. The V gene is TRBV7-9, the J gene TRBJ2-2; TRBD1 matches 9 bases. CDR1 SEHNR and CDR2 FQNEAQ come from the germline V gene (reference sequence). V lost 5 bases, J lost 5 bases, and 6 bases stayed unmatched. The CDR3 loop spans 15 amino acids. The CDR3 reads CASSPTGGYTGELFF. The CDR3, as DNA: TGTGCCAGCAGCCCGACAGGGGGATATACCGGGGAGCTGTTTTTT. The whole variable domain, remainder taken from reference TRBV7-9 and TRBJ2-2, is DTGVSQNPRHKITKRGQNVTFRCDPISEHNRLYWYRQTLGQGPEFLTYFQNEAQLEKSRLLSDRFSAERPKGSFSTLEIQRTEQGDSAMYLCASSPTGGYTGELFFGEGSRLTVL.

This clonotype was recorded at least ten times. The chain links TRBV24-1 to TRBJ1-6; D not resolved. Germline CDR1 KGHDR, CDR2 SFDVKD. The CDR3 is made up of 13 amino acids. Trimming shortened V by 4 bases and J by 10 bases, and 10 bases separated the two germline ends. CDR3 sequence: CATSESPTSPLHF. CDR3 DNA: TGTGCCACCAGTGAATCCCCGACCTCACCCCTCCACTTT.

This clonotype was seen ten or more times. The J gene is TRBJ2-5, the V gene TRBV6-2 or TRBV6-3, with 7 bases that match TRBD1. J lost 2 bases, V lost 8 bases, and 2 bases had no gene match. The CDR3 length is 12 residues. Germline V gene lookup returns CDR1 MNHEY and CDR2 SVGEGT. CDR3 loop: CASGQVQETQYF. The CDR3 DNA follows: TGTGCCAGCGGACAGGTACAAGAGACCCAGTACTTC.

The chain employs TRBV7-2 and TRBJ2-1, with 7 bases lining up with TRBD2. CDR1 is SGHTA, CDR2 FQGNSA, per germline. The CDR3 runs 16 residues. The V and J ends lost 3 bases and 7 bases, in that order; junction bases with no gene match: 12. The CDR3 region has the DNA TGTGCCAGCAGCTTTCAATTAGGCGGGAGTGGTAATGAGCAGTTCTTC. Its protein product is CASSFQLGGSGNEQFF.

Many counts were recorded for this clonotype. The gene calls are TRBV2 and TRBJ2-1; tentative D call: TRBD2 (7 bases). The ends were cut back, 7 bases at V and 0 bases at J, with 13 bases in the middle. Germline assignment: CDR1 SNHLY and CDR2 FYNNEI. This CDR3 region has 15 residues. The DNA for the CDR3 is TGTGCCAGCAAGGGGGGGATACGCTCCTACAATGAGCAGTTCTTC. Amino acids: CASKGGIRSYNEQFF.

This clonotype was observed many times. The chain uses TRBV5-1 and TRBJ1-1; 9 positions agree with TRBD1. The CDR3 spans 16 residues. Trimming took 0 bases from V and 1 from J; bases not matched to a gene: 4. In germline, CDR1 is SGHRS, CDR2 YFSETQ. The CDR3 here is CASSLEGQGTNTEAFF. CDR3 bases: TGCGCCAGCAGCTTGGAGGGACAGGGAACGAACACTGAAGCTTTCTTT.

In the case of this clonotype: This may be a read error: a much more frequent sequence differs by one nucleotide. The chain joins TRBV5-1 to TRBJ2-1, with D possibly matching TRBD2 (6 bases). The V end was cut by 2 bases, the J end by 13 bases, with 16 bases between. Germline V gene lookup returns CDR1 SGHRS and CDR2 YFSETQ. This CDR3 contains 13 residues. The CDR3 nucleotides read TGCGCCAGCAGCTTCGAACCTCGGGAGACCCAGTTCTTC. This gives the protein CASSFEPRETQFF.

This clonotype was counted at least ten times. The V gene is TRBV4-3, the J gene TRBJ1-1; possible D gene TRBD1, 5 bases. V lost 1 base and J lost 5, with 11 bases in between. CDR1 LGHNA and CDR2 YSLEER come from the germline V gene. CDR3 length: 14 residues. CDR3 residues: CASSQVRGRTEAFF. CDR3 nucleotides: TGCGCCAGCAGCCAAGTTAGGGGAAGAACTGAAGCTTTCTTT.

Turning to this clonotype: This sequence is one base from a far larger clone and is likely a read error. This chain connects TRBV13 to TRBJ2-5; no clear D. The CDR3 extends over 12 amino acids. Germline loops: CDR1 PRHDT, CDR2 FYEKMQ (reference sequence). This CDR3 reads CTSSRVPETQYF. For the CDR3, the DNA is TGTACCAGCAGTCGGGTCCCAGAGACCCAGTACTTC.

The table lists this clonotype with many counts. The chain combines TRBV21-1 with TRBJ2-1. TRBV21-1 is a known pseudogene. This CDR3 is 13 amino acids long. The CDR3 sequence: CASRLGFSNEQFF. CDR3 DNA: TGTGCCAGCAGACTGGGGTTTTCCAATGAGCAGTTCTTC.

This clonotype was detected once. A far larger clone is one nucleotide away, so this likely arose from a read error. The chain carries TRBV26 and TRBJ1-5; whether TRBD1, the table's D call, matches the DNA was not checked. TRBV26 is a pseudogene segment. The CDR3 consists of 12 residues. The CDR3 DNA reads TGTGCCACCGACAGTGGCAATCAGTCCCAGCATTTT. It yields the protein CATDSGNQSQHF.

The table lists this clonotype with many counts. This rearrangement joins TRBV19 to TRBJ2-1; weak D call: TRBD2 (6 bases). The CDR3 extends over 14 amino acids. Trimming removed 5 bases at V and 7 bases at J, with 15 bases between. Per germline, CDR1 LNHDA and CDR2 SQIVND (reference sequence). In DNA, the CDR3 is TGTGCCAGTAGTTCAGCGGGCCTTCCTAATGAGCAGTTCTTC. It is translated as CASSSAGLPNEQFF. Looking up the rest from reference TRBV19 and TRBJ2-1 gives the full variable domain: DGGITQSPKYLFRKEGQNVTLSCEQNLNHDAMYWYRQDPGQGLRLIYYSQIVNDFQKGDIAEGYSVSREKKESFPLTVTSAQKNPTAFYLCASSSAGLPNEQFFGPGTRLTVL.

Remarks on this clonotype: With a far larger clone one base away, a read error is the likely cause. The chain has TRBV5-1 and TRBJ2-7; 7 nucleotides line up with TRBD2. Looked up from germline, CDR1 is SGHRS and CDR2 is YFSETQ. Trimming cost V 4 bases and J 7 bases; bases outside gene matches: 20. This CDR3 comprises 17 residues. The CDR3 region is CASSQVPAGVGNNEQYF. CDR3 coding DNA: TGCGCCAGCAGCCAAGTCCCGGCGGGAGTCGGAAACAATGAGCAGTACTTC.

Many counts were recorded for this clonotype. DNA of the CDR3: TGCGCCAGCAGCCAAGACTACCTCGCGAACACCGGGGAGCTGTTTTTT. Translated: CASSQDYLANTGELFF. This rearrangement joins TRBV4-3 to TRBJ2-2; D is undetermined. The germline V gene has CDR1 LGHNA and CDR2 YSLEER. The CDR3 runs to 16 residues. The germline V and J ends were trimmed by 0 bases and 0 bases, with 8 bases remaining between them.

This clonotype was seen many times. V gene TRBV6-2 or TRBV6-3 combines with J gene TRBJ2-7; the D is unclear. The germline V gene has CDR1 MNHEY and CDR2 SVGEGT. Trimming cost V 6 bases and J 3 bases, with 6 bases left between them. The CDR3 totals 11 residues. The CDR3: CASRANYEQYF. Written as DNA, the CDR3 is TGTGCCAGCAGGGCCAACTACGAGCAGTACTTC.